This entry features one TCR beta chain sequence. Its antigen is currently unknown. This entry is derived from a study of T cell responses to AZD1222 COVID-19 vaccine. Using immunoSEQ multiplex PCR, the repertoire was profiled, and TCRdb retains in-frame clones only, with some absent. The sample holds about 110,000 clones, 88% seen once. General study points: Sampled repertoires all dated from after the peak T cell response. A rise in Spike-specific TCR breadth and depth followed two AZD1222 doses. Across spike, vaccine-associated CD4 TCRs were found, dominant at 160-218 and 743-854.

CDR3 size: 13 residues. Germline V gene lookup returns CDR1 SQVTM and CDR2 ANQGSEA. Trimming shortened V by 7 bases and J by 2 bases, and 13 bases separated the two germline ends. The clonotype was recovered from an adult in good health. The sample in question was peripheral blood, obtained on day 0 of AZD1222 vaccination. The chain recombines TRBV29-1 with TRBJ2-3; TRBD1 might be the D (6 bases). The CDR3 region has the DNA TGCAGCGCCGGGGACACCAACACAGATACGCAGTATTTT. Translating it yields CSAGDTNTDTQYF.